These T cell receptor beta chains were read from a single sample in a study of T-cell memory formation after mild COVID-19. One entry per CDR3 protein results from TCRdb running MiXCR on the 5' RACE reads. The sample consists of 360,000 or so distinct CDR3 sequences, over 25% of them appearing once. Sequenced: PBMCs or a T cell subset sorted from them (not recorded which). The origin of the receptors is an adult woman who had mild COVID-19 (a few samples of this study predate the infection). Cell type and time point are not known. CDR3s include the opening cysteine and the closing phenylalanine or tryptophan. D genes are given only for firm matches. Not every row has a clone size; where given, it reads once, few, many or a size class.

v_gene	abundance	j_gene	len	d_gene	CDR3nt	CDR3aa
TRBV14	NA	TRBJ2-5	18	TRBD2	TGTGCCAGCAGCCAAGCTATCAGAACGGGAGGGTACCAAGAGACCCAGTACTTC	CASSQAIRTGGYQETQYF
TRBV7-9	NA	TRBJ2-7	12	TRBD1	TGTGCCACCAGGGACAGGGACTACGAGCAGTACTTC	CATRDRDYEQYF
TRBV19	once	TRBJ2-7	12	NA	TGTGCCAGTAGTTTTCAGGGGAGCGAGCAGTACTTC	CASSFQGSEQYF
TRBV9	few	TRBJ1-1	14	NA	TGTGCCAGCAGCGTAGAAGGGGCGAACACTGAAGCTTTCTTT	CASSVEGANTEAFF
TRBV5-5	NA	TRBJ1-2	14	NA	TGTGCCAGCAGAACCCCGGGGGCTAACTATGGCTACACCTTC	CASRTPGANYGYTF
TRBV6-6	few	TRBJ2-2	17	TRBD2	TGTGCCAGCAGTTACGGACTAGCGGGAAAGAACACCGGGGAGCTGTTTTTT	CASSYGLAGKNTGELFF
TRBV12-3/TRBV12-4	NA	TRBJ2-3	14	TRBD2	TGTGCCAGCAGCATGGGACTAGCGTCCGATACGCAGTATTTT	CASSMGLASDTQYF
TRBV29-1	few	TRBJ2-3	16	NA	TGCAGCGTTGAAGAAGGGACGGAACCTGCCAGAGATACGCAGTATTTT	CSVEEGTEPARDTQYF
TRBV24-1	few	TRBJ2-1	13	TRBD1	TGTGCCATACAGGGGCCTCCCTACAATGAGCAGTTCTTC	CAIQGPPYNEQFF
TRBV7-6	few	TRBJ2-3	13	NA	TGTGCCAGCAGCCCTAGGACTCCAGATACGCAGTATTTT	CASSPRTPDTQYF
TRBV28	NA	TRBJ2-7	15	TRBD1	TGTGCCAGCAGGTCCAGGGGGCCGGCCTCCTACGAGCAGTACTTC	CASRSRGPASYEQYF
TRBV20-1	NA	TRBJ2-7	14	TRBD1	TGCAGTGCGCCGCCGGGACAGGGGACATACGAGCAGTACTTC	CSAPPGQGTYEQYF
TRBV20-1	few	TRBJ2-1	14	TRBD2	TGCAGTGCGACTAGCGGGAGGGCCCACAATGAGCAGTTCTTC	CSATSGRAHNEQFF
TRBV24-1	NA	TRBJ2-1	17	TRBD1	TGTGCCACCAGTGACCTATCCCGGGACAGGGGGCACTATGAGCAGTTCTTC	CATSDLSRDRGHYEQFF
TRBV27	NA	TRBJ1-5	14	TRBD1	TGTGCCAGCAGTATTGCACAGGGGGCTCAGCCCCAGCATTTT	CASSIAQGAQPQHF
TRBV7-9	few	TRBJ2-2	19	TRBD2	TGTGCCAGCAGCCAATTGAAGGGACTAGCGGGAGAGGTCACCGGGGAGCTGTTTTTT	CASSQLKGLAGEVTGELFF
TRBV27	NA	TRBJ2-3	17	NA	TGTGCCAGCAGCCCCGGGAGGGGGCTTAGTTACACAGATACGCAGTATTTT	CASSPGRGLSYTDTQYF
TRBV30	once	TRBJ2-7	12	NA	TGTGCCTGGAGTGTCATCGGGTACGAGCAGTACTTC	CAWSVIGYEQYF
TRBV15	NA	TRBJ2-7	16	TRBD1	TGTGCCACCAGCAGCCCAGTGGGACAGGGAACTTACGAGCAGTACTTC	CATSSPVGQGTYEQYF
TRBV5-6	few	TRBJ2-7	12	NA	TGTGCCAGTGCGGACGCAGCCTACGAGCAGTACTTC	CASADAAYEQYF
TRBV27	NA	TRBJ2-7	14	NA	TGTGCCAGCAGTTTTAAGGGAGGAGGATACGAGCAGTACTTC	CASSFKGGGYEQYF
TRBV7-9	NA	TRBJ1-1	12	NA	TGTGCCAGCAGCCCATGGCAGGATTCGCAGCTCTTT	CASSPWQDSQLF
TRBV27	many	TRBJ1-6	17	TRBD1	TGTGCCAGCAGTCCGGGACAGGGTTTTGCCTATAATTCACCCCTCCACTTT	CASSPGQGFAYNSPLHF
TRBV7-9	many	TRBJ2-7	11	NA	TGTGCCAGCAGCTTGAACTACGAGCAGTACTTC	CASSLNYEQYF
TRBV3-1	few	TRBJ1-3	13	NA	TGTGCCAGCAGCGGGGACTCTGGAAACACCATATATTTT	CASSGDSGNTIYF
TRBV28	NA	TRBJ2-1	12	NA	TGTGCCACCTGGGGGGGGGCCGGAGAGCAGTTCTTC	CATWGGAGEQFF
TRBV6-7	once	TRBJ2-2	17	TRBD2	TGTGCCAGCAGTTACATGTATAGCGGGAGGGGAACCGGGGAGCTGTTTTTT	CASSYMYSGRGTGELFF
TRBV6-1	once	TRBJ2-3	16	TRBD1	TGTGCCAGCAATTTAGACCGGGACAGGCCCAAAGATACGCAGTATTTT	CASNLDRDRPKDTQYF
TRBV18	NA	TRBJ2-5	13	TRBD1	TGTGCCAGCTCCCAGGGGGCGAAAGAGACCCAGTACTTC	CASSQGAKETQYF
TRBV12-3/TRBV12-4	NA	TRBJ2-7	14	NA	TGTGCCAGCAGTTTAAAAGCGGCACCCTACGAGCAGTACTTC	CASSLKAAPYEQYF
TRBV7-3	once	TRBJ1-2	15	NA	TGTGCCAGCAGCTTAATAGTCGGCCAGGGTGATGGCTACACCTTC	CASSLIVGQGDGYTF
TRBV7-9	once	TRBJ2-7	17	TRBD2	TGTGCCAGCAGCTCACGGGGGACTAGCGGGATGTTCTACGAGCAGTACTTC	CASSSRGTSGMFYEQYF
TRBV5-4	NA	TRBJ1-2	15	TRBD1	TGTGCCAGCAGCTTGGTACAGGGGGCAGGATATGGCTACACCTTC	CASSLVQGAGYGYTF
TRBV11-3	NA	TRBJ2-7	14	TRBD2	TGTGCCAGCAGCTCCGGGACTAGTCTAACTGAGCAGTACTTC	CASSSGTSLTEQYF
TRBV5-6	NA	TRBJ2-5	14	NA	TGTGCCAGCAGCTTGGAAGGGAAACAGGAGACCCAGTACTTC	CASSLEGKQETQYF
TRBV12-3/TRBV12-4	few	TRBJ1-2	15	NA	TGTGCCAGCATCAGACTCAGAAGCCTTAACTATGGCTACACCTTC	CASIRLRSLNYGYTF
TRBV7-8	few	TRBJ1-1	14	NA	TGTGCCAGCAGCTTAACCATCGGCGACACTGAAGCTTTCTTT	CASSLTIGDTEAFF
TRBV11-2	NA	TRBJ2-7	13	TRBD2	TGTGCCAGCAGTGGACTAGCGGGAGTCGGGCAGTACTTC	CASSGLAGVGQYF
TRBV4-3	NA	TRBJ2-7	17	TRBD1	TGCGCCAGCAGCCAAGAGACAGGGGGCCATAGACTCTACGAGCAGTACTTC	CASSQETGGHRLYEQYF
TRBV15	NA	TRBJ1-5	15	NA	TGTGCCACCAGCCTTACGACGGGCGGGAATCAGCCCCAGCATTTT	CATSLTTGGNQPQHF
TRBV7-6	few	TRBJ1-1	15	TRBD1	TGTGCCAGCAGCCCGGGACAGAACTTGAACACTGAAGCTTTCTTT	CASSPGQNLNTEAFF
TRBV21-1	few	TRBJ1-5	15	NA	TGTGCCAGCAGCAAAGGTACAGCTAGCAATCAGCCCCAGCATTTT	CASSKGTASNQPQHF
TRBV19	NA	TRBJ2-1	17	TRBD1	TGTGCCAGTAGTCCCAGGACAGGGGGTCCGAGGAACAATGAGCAGTTCTTC	CASSPRTGGPRNNEQFF
TRBV27	few	TRBJ2-1	15	NA	TGTGCCAGCAGTTCAGGGTTTGGTTCCTACAATGAGCAGTTCTTC	CASSSGFGSYNEQFF
TRBV11-1	few	TRBJ2-2	16	TRBD2	TGTGCCAGCAGGTCCCCCGGGACTACCAACACCGGGGAGCTGTTTTTT	CASRSPGTTNTGELFF
TRBV27	NA	TRBJ2-3	13	NA	TGTGCCAGCAGTTCCATGGTGGGGGATACGCAGTATTTT	CASSSMVGDTQYF
TRBV7-8	NA	TRBJ1-3	17	NA	TGTGCCAGCAGCTTAGATGGTCTCGGGAGCTCTGGAAACACCATATATTTT	CASSLDGLGSSGNTIYF
TRBV7-3	few	TRBJ2-2	14	NA	TGTGCCAGCAGCGGCTCGAGCTTAACCGGGGAGCTGTTTTTT	CASSGSSLTGELFF
TRBV5-1	NA	TRBJ2-1	14	TRBD2	TGCGCCAGCAGAGAGACTAGCGGGACCAATGAGCAGTTCTTC	CASRETSGTNEQFF
TRBV12-3/TRBV12-4	few	TRBJ2-4	13	NA	TGTGCCAGCACCCGGAGTTCCGAAAACATTCAGTACTTC	CASTRSSENIQYF
TRBV7-2	few	TRBJ2-3	16	TRBD2	TGTGCCAGCAGCCCTGGGACTAGCCGAATGTTAGCTACGCAGTATTTT	CASSPGTSRMLATQYF
TRBV29-1	few	TRBJ2-4	15	NA	TGCAGCGTCCACGACCCCTCAGCAGCCAAAAACATTCAGTACTTC	CSVHDPSAAKNIQYF
TRBV5-6	NA	TRBJ2-7	12	NA	TGTGCCAGCTACCCCCGGCTACGAGAGCAGTACTTC	CASYPRLREQYF
TRBV20-1	few	TRBJ2-1	11	NA	TGCAGCCTGAGCTACCCCGATGAGCAGTTCTTC	CSLSYPDEQFF
TRBV7-6	many	TRBJ2-3	13	NA	TGTGCCAGCAGCTTGCAGGGCACAGATACGCAGTATTTT	CASSLQGTDTQYF
TRBV5-1	NA	TRBJ2-7	14	NA	TGCGCCAGCAGCTTGGGGCATCAGTCCTACGAGCAGTACTTC	CASSLGHQSYEQYF
TRBV7-2	few	TRBJ2-7	14	NA	TGTGCCAGCAGCTTAGACGGGGGAGTCAGCGAGCAGTACTTC	CASSLDGGVSEQYF
TRBV4-1	NA	TRBJ2-5	16	TRBD2	TGCGCCAGCAGCCACGAGCTAGCGGGGCAGAGGGAGACCCAGTACTTC	CASSHELAGQRETQYF
TRBV9	NA	TRBJ2-3	13	NA	TGTGCCAGCAGCCCCTCCGGGAGTAGTACGCAGTATTTT	CASSPSGSSTQYF
TRBV10-3	few	TRBJ2-5	13	NA	TGTGCCACCGCTCTAGCGAGTAAAGAGACCCAGTACTTC	CATALASKETQYF